These 21 T cell receptor beta chains came from one sample sequenced in a study of cytomegalovirus exposure and HLA in healthy donors. Researchers ran the PCR with 60 Vbeta and 13 Jbeta primers. The assay was immunoSEQ multiplex PCR, and TCRdb's table has in-frame clones only and misses some. Of around 150,000 clones listed, roughly three quarters were seen once; the top ten hold 2% to 2.5%. The sample consisted of PBMCs. The receptors originated from a man aged 30-40 years in good health and CMV-seronegative.

The chain employs TRBV5-1 and TRBJ1-1; 7 bases align to TRBD1. CDR1 SGHRS and CDR2 YFSETQ come from the germline V gene. V gave up 6 bases and J gave up 1 base; unmatched junction bases: 6. The CDR3 has 14 amino acids. CDR3: CASNRDRENTEAFF. The DNA for the CDR3 is TGCGCCAGCAACCGGGACAGAGAGAACACTGAAGCTTTCTTT.

The J gene is TRBJ2-5, the V gene TRBV19; D unclear. Germline V gives CDR1 LNHDA, CDR2 SQIVND (reference sequence). Trimming removed 4 bases from V and 5 bases from J, with 14 bases in between. The CDR3 length is 14 residues. CDR3 DNA sequence: TGTGCCAGTAGTAACCCCGGCGCAGGCGAGACCCAGTACTTC. Encoded protein: CASSNPGAGETQYF.

The CDR3 loop is CASSLSGQGAAEAFF. The CDR3 coding sequence is TGCGCCAGCAGCCTCTCGGGACAGGGGGCCGCTGAAGCTTTCTTT. The chain is built from TRBV5-1 and TRBJ1-1, with 12 nucleotides matching TRBD1. In germline, CDR1 is SGHRS, CDR2 YFSETQ. V shed 4 bases, J shed 6 bases, and the junction held 7 bases outside the gene matches. There are 15 residues in the CDR3. Based on the CDR3 plus reference TRBV5-1 and TRBJ1-1, the full variable domain is KAGVTQTPRYLIKTRGQQVTLSCSPISGHRSVSWYQQTPGQGLQFLFEYFSETQRNKGNFPGRFSGRQFSNSRSEMNVSTLELGDSALYLCASSLSGQGAAEAFFGQGTRLTVV.

The chain uses TRBV7-8 and TRBJ1-5, with a weak D call TRBD1 (5 bases). V was clipped by 5 bases and J by 2 bases, with 16 bases between them. The CDR3 totals 16 residues. Germline V lookup: CDR1 SGHVS, CDR2 FQNEAQ. CDR3 loop: CASSPAPGWGNQPQHF. The CDR3, as DNA: TGTGCCAGCAGCCCAGCCCCAGGGTGGGGCAATCAGCCCCAGCATTTT.

CDR3 sequence: CASSLLGTEAFF. The DNA for the CDR3 is TGTGCCAGTAGCCTTCTCGGCACTGAAGCTTTCTTT. The chain links TRBV19 to TRBJ1-1; no clear D. The CDR3 is 12 amino acids. Germline loops: CDR1 LNHDA, CDR2 SQIVND (reference sequence). V was pared by 6 bases and J by 4 bases, with 9 bases between.

In DNA form, the CDR3 reads TGTGCCAGCAGCCCCGTCAGGGATCCTGGCTATGGCTACACCTTC. It translates to CASSPVRDPGYGYTF. The J gene is TRBJ1-2, the V gene TRBV7-9, with a weak D call TRBD1 (5 bases). Germline V CDR1 and CDR2: SEHNR, FQNEAQ (reference sequence). The CDR3 consists of 15 residues. V lost 5 bases to trimming and J lost 4 bases, with 17 bases between them.

The chain links TRBV7-6 to TRBJ2-3; D might be TRBD1 (6 bases). This CDR3 region has 16 residues. Germline values: CDR1 SGHVS, CDR2 FNYEAQ. V was clipped by 8 bases and J by 3 bases, with 21 bases between them. CDR3 sequence (DNA): TGTGCCAGCGGACAATCCGGGACAAGGCCGACAGATACGCAGTATTTT. Translated, it gives CASGQSGTRPTDTQYF.

V is TRBV5-1 and J is TRBJ2-5; 7 bases line up with TRBD2. Per germline, CDR1 SGHRS and CDR2 YFSETQ. The CDR3 runs 16 residues. The trim removed 0 bases at V and 5 bases at J, leaving 10 bases unmatched. DNA of the CDR3: TGCGCCAGCAGCTTGGTAGCTAGCGGAGGTGGGGAGACCCAGTACTTC. Protein sequence: CASSLVASGGGETQYF.

This clone was observed a few times. This sequence joins TRBV5-1 and TRBJ1-3, with 8 bases aligning to TRBD1. Germline values: CDR1 SGHRS, CDR2 YFSETQ. Trimming cost V 2 bases and J 2 bases; bases outside gene matches: 9. This CDR3 is built from 17 residues. CDR3 sequence (DNA): TGCGCCAGCAGCTTCTCTCCGGGACAGGCGGCTGGAAACACCATATATTTT. Residues: CASSFSPGQAAGNTIYF.

This sequence joins TRBV10-3 and TRBJ2-3; possible D gene TRBD2, 5 bases. The CDR3 spans 16 residues. Germline CDR1 reads ENHRY; CDR2 reads SYGVKD. V dropped 4 bases and J dropped 3 bases, with 17 bases sitting between them. CDR3 amino acids: CAISGRRSYGTDTQYF. CDR3 nucleotide sequence: TGTGCCATCAGTGGAAGGAGGTCTTACGGTACAGATACGCAGTATTTT.

This chain uses TRBV4-1 with TRBJ2-7; maybe TRBD1 (5 bases). V gave up 4 bases and J gave up 1 base, with 14 bases separating them. Germline values: CDR1 MGHRA, CDR2 YSYEKL. The CDR3 loop spans 15 amino acids. CDR3 sequence: CASSRTQTESYEQYF. As DNA, the CDR3 is TGCGCCAGCAGCCGGACACAGACAGAATCCTACGAGCAGTACTTC.

This clone was observed a handful of times. This chain links TRBV12-5 with TRBJ2-1; 7 nucleotides line up with TRBD2. The CDR3 spans 18 residues. V shed 0 bases and J 0 bases; nucleotides not matched to a gene: 8. Germline CDR1 is LGHNT and CDR2 is FRNRAP. As DNA, the CDR3 is TGTGCTAGTGGTTTGGTAACCCCAGGACTAGACTCCTACAATGAGCAGTTCTTC. This gives the protein CASGLVTPGLDSYNEQFF.

The CDR3: CASSRGQGGNTGELFF. As DNA, the CDR3 is TGTGCCAGCAGCCGGGGACAGGGGGGGAACACCGGGGAGCTGTTTTTT. The chain is built from TRBV7-2 and TRBJ2-2; 11 bases line up with TRBD1. Germline V gene sequence: CDR1 SGHTA, CDR2 FQGNSA. The CDR3 spans 16 residues. V dropped 5 bases and J dropped 1; count of bases not matched to a gene: 3.

This clone was recorded only once. The chain uses TRBV29-1 and TRBJ2-7; a possible D gene is TRBD2 (6 bases). The CDR3 covers 14 residues. Germline V gives CDR1 SQVTM, CDR2 ANQGSEA. Trimming took 7 bases from V and 3 from J, leaving 19 bases between them. DNA of the CDR3: TGCAGCGCCCAAGGTGGTAGCGGAAGCTACGAGCAGTACTTC. As protein: CSAQGGSGSYEQYF.

J is TRBJ2-1 and V is TRBV11-3, with TRBD2 matching 9 bases. The CDR3 is 13 residues long. V shed 5 bases, J shed 6 bases, and the junction held 2 bases outside the gene matches. Germline V CDR1 and CDR2: SGHNT, YENEEA. The CDR3 reads CASSVSGSNEQFF. Here the CDR3 DNA reads TGTGCCAGCAGCGTTAGCGGGAGCAATGAGCAGTTCTTC.

This chain uses TRBV10-3 with TRBJ1-2; 7 nucleotides agree with TRBD1. The CDR3 contains 13 residues. Germline CDR1 is ENHRY and CDR2 is SYGVKD. V shed 7 bases and J 2 bases; nucleotides not matched to a gene: 4. The CDR3 loop reads CAIKGTANYGYTF. The DNA of the CDR3 is TGTGCCATCAAAGGGACAGCCAACTATGGCTACACCTTC.

The chain joins TRBV19 to TRBJ2-1, with TRBD2 identical over 13 bases. The V gene's germline CDR1 is LNHDA and CDR2 SQIVND (reference sequence). CDR3 length: 17 amino acids. V lost 4 bases, J lost 6 bases, and 9 bases stayed unmatched. CDR3 protein: CASSSQTGLAGSNEQFF. In DNA form, the CDR3 reads TGTGCCAGTAGTAGCCAGACGGGACTAGCGGGATCCAATGAGCAGTTCTTC. The whole variable domain, filled in from reference TRBV19 and TRBJ2-1, reads DGGITQSPKYLFRKEGQNVTLSCEQNLNHDAMYWYRQDPGQGLRLIYYSQIVNDFQKGDIAEGYSVSREKKESFPLTVTSAQKNPTAFYLCASSSQTGLAGSNEQFFGPGTRLTVL.

The chain employs TRBV10-2 and TRBJ2-7; D remains unclear. Trimming took 4 bases from V and 5 from J, leaving 9 bases between them. The CDR3 is 12 residues long. Germline values: CDR1 WSHSY, CDR2 SAAADI. For the CDR3, the DNA is TGCGCCAGCAGTGCTGGAGATGACGAGCAGTACTTC. It specifies CASSAGDDEQYF.

This rearrangement joins TRBV7-8 to TRBJ2-1; no reliable D call. There are 16 residues in the CDR3. V lost 1 base and J 0 bases, leaving 10 bases between the germline ends. Germline CDR1 reads SGHVS; CDR2 reads FQNEAQ. Here the CDR3 reads CASSLDFSSSYNEQFF. DNA of the CDR3: TGTGCCAGCAGCTTAGATTTTTCGAGCTCCTACAATGAGCAGTTCTTC.

This clone has only a few counts. The chain has TRBV5-1 and TRBJ1-1, with no clear D. CDR3 size: 15 residues. CDR1 and CDR2 from the germline V gene are SGHRS and YFSETQ. The ends were cut back, 5 bases at V and 11 bases at J, with 25 bases in the middle. The CDR3 sequence is CASRFTVDSPMEAFF. The CDR3 DNA sequence: TGCGCCAGCAGATTTACCGTAGACTCCCCGATGGAGGCTTTCTTT.

The chain combines TRBV6-5 with TRBJ2-7, with a possible D match to TRBD2 (6 bases). The CDR3 loop spans 15 amino acids. Trimming cost V 6 bases and J 1 base, with 16 bases left between them. Germline CDR1 reads MNHEY; CDR2 reads SVGAGI. The CDR3 spells CASSLSLGGSYEQYF. The CDR3, as DNA: TGTGCCAGCAGCCTCTCGCTGGGAGGATCCTACGAGCAGTACTTC.